Presented here are 5 T cell receptor beta chains from one specimen sequenced in a study of T-cell memory formation after mild COVID-19. Each CDR3 protein gets one entry after TCRdb re-called the 5' RACE reads with MiXCR. This repertoire shows 200,000 or so distinct CDR3 sequences, around 16% found once; its top ten account for 2.4%. The sample taken for sequencing was PBMCs or a T cell subset sorted from them (not recorded which). The source of these receptors is an adult woman who had mild COVID-19 (a few samples of this study predate the infection). Cell type and time point are not known.

V and J are TRBV5-1 and TRBJ2-3; 9 bases match TRBD2. V lost 4 bases to trimming and J lost 4 bases; unmatched junction nucleotides: 10. The CDR3 runs to 16 residues. Germline CDR1 SGHRS, CDR2 YFSETQ. DNA of the CDR3: TGCGCCAGCAGCCCACTGGCGGGGGGGCCCGCAGATACGCAGTATTTT. It is translated as CASSPLAGGPADTQYF.

This clonotype was counted only a few times. V usage is TRBV21-1 and J usage is TRBJ2-1; whether TRBD2, the table's D call, matches the DNA was not checked. TRBV21-1 is shown as a pseudogene. The CDR3 covers 17 residues. As DNA, the CDR3 is TGTGCCAGCAGCAAGGGCAGGACTAGCGGGCCGTACAATGAGCAGTTCTTC. It is translated as CASSKGRTSGPYNEQFF.

The rearrangement links TRBV15 to TRBJ2-7, with a tentative D call TRBD1 (5 bases). This CDR3 contains 15 residues. The germline V gene has CDR1 LNHNV and CDR2 YYDKDF (reference sequence). Between the trimmed V and J ends, which lost 0 bases and 4 bases, there was a span of 13 bases. CDR3 sequence reads: CATSRDRAARYEQYF. As DNA, the CDR3 is TGTGCCACCAGCAGAGACAGGGCTGCCAGGTACGAGCAGTACTTC.

V is TRBV12-3 or TRBV12-4 and J is TRBJ1-2; D uncertain. Trimming removed 5 bases from V and 7 bases from J, with 23 bases in between. The CDR3 has 16 amino acids. The DNA for the CDR3 is TGTGCCAGCAGTCGGGATACTGGGCCGCTCTTCTCTGGCTACACCTTC. Translated, it gives CASSRDTGPLFSGYTF.

This clonotype was counted only a few times. The rearrangement uses TRBV29-1 and TRBJ2-7; 7 bases match TRBD1. Per the germline V gene, CDR1 is SQVTM and CDR2 is ANQGSEA. The CDR3 is 13 amino acids. After removal of 3 bases from V and 3 bases from J, the junction contained 5 bases not matched to a gene. The chain's CDR3 is CSVDLTGSYEQYF. DNA of the CDR3: TGCAGCGTTGATTTGACAGGGAGCTACGAGCAGTACTTC.